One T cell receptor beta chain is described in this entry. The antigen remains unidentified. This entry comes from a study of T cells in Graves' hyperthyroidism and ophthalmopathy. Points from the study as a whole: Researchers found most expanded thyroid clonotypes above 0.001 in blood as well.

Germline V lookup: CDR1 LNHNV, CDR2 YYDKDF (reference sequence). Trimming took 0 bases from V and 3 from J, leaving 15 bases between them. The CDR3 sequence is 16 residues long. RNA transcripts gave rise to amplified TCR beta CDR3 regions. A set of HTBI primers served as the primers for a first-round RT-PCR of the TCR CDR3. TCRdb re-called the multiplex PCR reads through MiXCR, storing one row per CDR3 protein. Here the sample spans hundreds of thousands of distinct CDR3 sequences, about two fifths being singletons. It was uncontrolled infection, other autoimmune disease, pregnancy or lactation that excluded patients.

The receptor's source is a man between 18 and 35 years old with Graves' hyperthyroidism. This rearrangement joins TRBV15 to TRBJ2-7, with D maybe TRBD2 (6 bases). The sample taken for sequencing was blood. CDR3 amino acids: CATSRDREDYGYEQYF. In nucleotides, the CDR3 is TGTGCCACCAGCAGAGACAGAGAGGACTATGGCTACGAGCAGTACTTC.